The 5 T cell receptor beta chains listed next were all sequenced from one sample in a study of blood T cell repertoires in COVID-19. Here immunoSEQ multiplex PCR was the method, and the copy in TCRdb shows in-frame clones only, minus some. There are approximately 94,000 clones in the sample; 88% occur only once, and 4.8% lies in the top ten. Sequenced material: peripheral blood. These receptors all stem from a woman older than 75 with active COVID-19.

This clone turned up a few times. V and J are TRBV19 and TRBJ1-5; D perhaps matches TRBD1 (5 bases). The germline V gene encodes CDR1 LNHDA and CDR2 SQIVND (reference sequence). Trimming left V 5 bases short and J 4 bases short, with 18 bases between. This CDR3 spans 16 amino acids. CDR3 sequence reads: CASSPPVGVENQPQHF. As DNA, the CDR3 is TGTGCCAGTAGTCCCCCTGTAGGGGTGGAGAATCAGCCCCAGCATTTT.

The chain is built from TRBV25-1 and TRBJ1-5; possible D gene TRBD1, 5 bases. V gave up 5 bases and J gave up 1 base, with 18 bases separating them. The CDR3 covers 17 residues. Per the germline V gene, CDR1 is MGHDK and CDR2 is SYGVNS. CDR3 residues: CASSLPLTEPSNQPQHF. CDR3 nucleotides: TGTGCCAGCAGTCTCCCGTTGACAGAACCAAGCAATCAGCCCCAGCATTTT.

This clone was recorded once. V is TRBV30 and J is TRBJ2-1; D may be TRBD2 (6 bases). From germline, CDR1 is GTSNPN and CDR2 SVGIG (reference sequence). Trimming removed 2 bases at V and 4 bases at J, with 12 bases between. This CDR3 is built from 14 residues. This CDR3 is CAWSLSSVYNEQFF. CDR3 coding DNA: TGTGCCTGGAGTTTGTCTAGCGTTTACAATGAGCAGTTCTTC.

This clone was recorded once. This chain links TRBV6-5 with TRBJ2-1; the match to TRBD1 covers 10 bases. This CDR3 comprises 15 residues. Trimming removed 2 bases from V and 8 bases from J; junction bases left unmatched: 6. Germline assignment: CDR1 MNHEY and CDR2 SVGAGI. This chain's CDR3 is CASSYAGQGWDEQFF. In nucleotides, the CDR3 is TGTGCCAGCAGTTACGCGGGACAGGGGTGGGATGAGCAGTTCTTC.

The chain has TRBV7-2 and TRBJ1-1; D might be TRBD1 (5 bases). In germline, CDR1 is SGHTA, CDR2 FQGNSA. The CDR3 covers 12 residues. V gave up 5 bases and J gave up 8 bases, with 12 bases separating them. The DNA of the CDR3 is TGTGCCAGCAGCACCCCGGGACTCGAAGCTTTCTTT. Protein product: CASSTPGLEAFF.